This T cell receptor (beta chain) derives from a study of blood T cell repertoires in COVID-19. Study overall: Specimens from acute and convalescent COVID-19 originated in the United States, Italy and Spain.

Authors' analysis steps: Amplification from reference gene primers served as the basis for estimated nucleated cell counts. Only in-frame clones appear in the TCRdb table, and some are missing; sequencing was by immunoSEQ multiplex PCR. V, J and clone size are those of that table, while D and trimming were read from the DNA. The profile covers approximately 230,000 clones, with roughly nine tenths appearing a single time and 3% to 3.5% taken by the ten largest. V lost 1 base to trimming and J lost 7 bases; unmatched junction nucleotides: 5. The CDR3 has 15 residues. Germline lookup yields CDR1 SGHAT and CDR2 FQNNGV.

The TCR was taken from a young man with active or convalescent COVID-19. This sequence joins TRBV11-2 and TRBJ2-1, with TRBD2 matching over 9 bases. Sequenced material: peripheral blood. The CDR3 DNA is TGTGCCAGCAGCTTAGGGGCGGGGGGGAATAATGAGCAGTTCTTC. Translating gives CASSLGAGGNNEQFF.